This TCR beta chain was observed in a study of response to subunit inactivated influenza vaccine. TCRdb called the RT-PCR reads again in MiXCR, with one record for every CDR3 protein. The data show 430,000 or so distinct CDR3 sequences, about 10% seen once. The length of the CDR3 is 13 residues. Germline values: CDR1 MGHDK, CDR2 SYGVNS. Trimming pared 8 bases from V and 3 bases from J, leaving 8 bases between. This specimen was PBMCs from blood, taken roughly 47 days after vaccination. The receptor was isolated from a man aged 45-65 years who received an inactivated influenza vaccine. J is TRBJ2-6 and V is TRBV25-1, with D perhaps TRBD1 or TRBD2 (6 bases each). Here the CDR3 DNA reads TGTGCCAGCGGGGGGCTTGGGGCCAACGTCCTGACTTTC. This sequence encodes CASGGLGANVLTF.